This T cell receptor (beta chain) derives from a study of identical twins. General study findings and limits: Surplus twin overlap in beta out-of-frame sequences was less pronounced.

The CDR3 totals 14 residues. CDR1 SEHNR and CDR2 FQNEAQ come from the germline V gene (reference sequence). J lost 1 base, V lost 8 bases, and 5 bases had no gene match. Regarding this clonotype: Its antigen is as yet unknown.

TCRdb ran MiXCR on the 5' RACE reads and lists one entry per CDR3 protein. Of approximately 240,000 distinct CDR3 sequences listed, around an eighth are singletons. Source material: memory (CD45RO+) T cells sorted from blood. The chain carries TRBV7-9 and TRBJ2-3, with TRBD2 identical over 8 bases. This sequence originates from a woman between 18 and 29 years old in good health. In DNA form, the CDR3 reads TGTGCCAGCCCGGGAGGGCCGGGCACAGATACGCAGTATTTT. Its translation: CASPGGPGTDTQYF.